This T cell receptor (beta chain) is drawn from a study of cytomegalovirus exposure and HLA in healthy donors. Study findings and constraints: In a later analysis, a missense DCLRE1C variant was linked to TCR beta V- and J-gene trimming. As a later analysis revealed, the rate of TCR association differed by HLA locus, with DRB1 most and HLA-C fewest. Listed as cytomegalovirus-associated were 164 TCR beta chains.

Primers included in the PCR were 60 Vbeta and 13 Jbeta primers. As handled by the study authors: Roughly 11 million shared chains were among the about 80 million unique TCR beta chains that a later analysis counted. Data came from immunoSEQ multiplex PCR; TCRdb stores just in-frame clones and leaves some out. V and J calls and clone size are copied from that table; D and trimming were computed from the DNA. The repertoire holds 60,000 to 75,000 clones, around 78% seen once, with around 7.4% in the top ten. For this clone: Its specificity is unknown.

V was clipped by 0 bases and J by 0 bases, with 9 bases between them. Germline values: CDR1 GTSNPN, CDR2 SVGIG (reference sequence). This CDR3 comprises 15 residues. Sequenced input: PBMCs. The origin of this receptor is a man aged 18-30 years in good health and CMV-seropositive. This chain uses TRBV30 with TRBJ2-4, with D possibly being TRBD1 (5 bases). CDR3 amino acids: CAWSVQGVAKNIQYF. CDR3 sequence (DNA): TGTGCCTGGAGTGTCCAGGGCGTAGCCAAAAACATTCAGTACTTC.